Listed here is a single TCR beta chain. What it recognizes is unknown. Expressed TCRB transcripts were sequenced after all isolated RNA was converted to cDNA. The method was immunoSEQ multiplex PCR; TCRdb's version includes in-frame clones alone and lacks a portion of them. The profile shows more than 300,000 clones, around 10% of them singletons. Each of the CD4+ naive, central memory, regulatory and stem cell-like memory populations was sorted via CD45RO/CCR7/CD25/CD127/CD95/CD27. The data were taken from a study of beta chain features in type 1 diabetes. Study-wide results and caveats: A PCR bias possibly favoring shorter templates would apply equally to patients and controls. A moderate, significant TCRB CDR3 shortening appeared in type 1 diabetes across four CD4+ subsets. A pattern of fewer insertions and more deletions at VDJ junctions was seen in type 1 diabetes patients.

Germline CDR1 reads SGHTA; CDR2 reads FQGNSA. The CDR3 consists of 14 residues. V lost 5 bases to trimming and J lost 4 bases, with 12 bases between them. The chain recombines TRBV7-2 with TRBJ1-5, with D unclear. This TCR was recovered from a man under 40 with type 1 diabetes. Sequencing was performed on central memory CD4+ T cells from blood. As DNA, the CDR3 is TGTGCCAGCAGCCCCCCGACCCAGAATCAGCCCCAGCATTTT. This encodes CASSPPTQNQPQHF.